This is a list of T cell receptor beta chains from one sample in a study of cytomegalovirus exposure and HLA in healthy donors. The assay was immunoSEQ multiplex PCR, and TCRdb's table has in-frame clones only and misses some. Of about 130,000 clones in the sample, around four fifths were seen once. The sample comprised PBMCs. The source of these receptors is a young man in good health and CMV-seropositive. CDR3s include the opening cysteine and the closing phenylalanine or tryptophan. The order of the fields is J gene, D gene, V gene, clone size, CDR3 protein, CDR3 DNA. The D gene is left open where the match is weak. The size of a clone is reported for some rows only, either as once, few or many, or as a class for expanded clones.

TRBJ2-5 - TRBV7-2 - CASSLQQETQYF TGTGCCAGCAGCTTACAACAAGAGACCCAGTACTTC
TRBJ1-5 - TRBV10-1 - CASIRRDMVSPVGQPQHF TGCGCCAGCATTCGTCGGGACATGGTGTCGCCCGTCGGTCAGCCCCAGCATTTT
TRBJ2-1 TRBD2 TRBV2 - CASPGLAGLNEQFF TGTGCCAGCCCAGGACTAGCGGGGCTCAATGAGCAGTTCTTC
TRBJ2-5 TRBD2 TRBV10-3 - CAISTSGEETQYF TGTGCCATCTCCACTAGCGGGGAAGAGACCCAGTACTTC
TRBJ1-1 - TRBV6-1 - CASAGGAEATEAFF TGTGCCAGCGCGGGGGGCGCGGAGGCCACTGAAGCTTTCTTT
TRBJ2-2 - TRBV7-7 - CASSLAGGQYTGELFF TGTGCCAGCAGCCTTGCCGGGGGGCAGTACACCGGGGAGCTGTTTTTT
TRBJ2-7 TRBD1 TRBV13 - CASSFGTVEYEQYF TGTGCCAGCAGCTTCGGGACAGTGGAATACGAGCAGTACTTC
TRBJ1-1 - TRBV5-4 few CASTFSGVNTEAFF TGTGCCAGCACCTTCTCAGGGGTGAACACTGAAGCTTTCTTT
TRBJ2-1 - TRBV5-4 - CASSLAWSGEQFF TGTGCCAGCAGCTTGGCCTGGAGTGGTGAGCAGTTCTTC
TRBJ2-7 - TRBV9 - CASSGEVTGQDEQYF TGTGCCAGCAGCGGGGAGGTGACAGGGCAGGACGAGCAGTACTTC
TRBJ2-1 TRBD2 TRBV4-1 - CASTPGTSGGAAYNEQFF TGCGCCAGCACCCCCGGGACTAGCGGGGGGGCCGCCTACAATGAGCAGTTCTTC
TRBJ2-2 - TRBV7-9 - CASSFDKGLLNTGELFF TGTGCCAGCAGCTTTGACAAGGGACTCCTGAACACCGGGGAGCTGTTTTTT
TRBJ1-5 TRBD1 TRBV7-9 once CASSFGDRNQPQHF TGTGCCAGCAGCTTTGGGGACAGGAATCAGCCCCAGCATTTT
TRBJ2-3 TRBD2 TRBV5-4 - CASSLLAGTTTDTQYF TGTGCCAGCAGCTTGTTGGCCGGGACTACCACAGATACGCAGTATTTT
TRBJ2-7 TRBD1 TRBV15 - CATSSGQGSYEQYF TGTGCCACCAGCAGCGGACAGGGGAGCTACGAGCAGTACTTC
TRBJ1-2 - TRBV6-5 - CASALEDRSGYTF TGTGCCAGCGCCCTGGAAGACAGGTCTGGCTACACCTTC
TRBJ1-6 TRBD1 TRBV2 - CASSERDRNSPLHF TGTGCCAGCAGTGAACGGGACAGGAATTCACCCCTCCACTTT
TRBJ1-4 - TRBV5-1 few CASSATPTGQNEKLFF TGCGCCAGCAGCGCAACACCGACAGGACAGAATGAAAAACTGTTTTTT
TRBJ1-1 - TRBV6-6 - CASRKPGDLRNTEAFF TGTGCCAGCAGAAAACCGGGGGACCTCCGGAACACTGAAGCTTTCTTT
TRBJ2-2 TRBD2 TRBV30 - CAWTRGANTGELFF TGTGCCTGGACGCGGGGGGCGAACACCGGGGAGCTGTTTTTT
TRBJ2-7 - TRBV11-3 - CASSQGTTYEQYF TGTGCCAGCAGCCAGGGGACTACATACGAGCAGTACTTC
TRBJ2-7 TRBD1 TRBV7-8 - CASSPRQGPSYEQYF TGTGCCAGCAGCCCACGACAGGGGCCGTCCTACGAGCAGTACTTC